Below, 29 T cell receptor beta chains from the same sample are listed, as sequenced in a study of cytomegalovirus exposure and HLA in healthy donors. 13 Jbeta primers and 60 Vbeta primers were used for the PCR. Profiled with immunoSEQ multiplex PCR; TCRdb holds only in-frame clones, not every one. Of roughly 120,000 clones in the sample, about four fifths are singletons; the top ten hold 3.5% to 4.5%. The sample was PBMCs. These receptors were collected from a man aged 25-40 years in good health and CMV-seropositive.

The chain recombines TRBV4-2 with TRBJ1-3, with a possible D match to TRBD1 (5 bases). This CDR3 has 18 amino acids. V was clipped by 0 bases and J by 3 bases, with 18 bases between them. Germline V gene sequence: CDR1 LGHNA, CDR2 YNFKEQ. Here the CDR3 reads CASSQDLGRGGVGNTIYF. The CDR3 DNA reads as TGTGCCAGCAGCCAAGATCTGGGTAGGGGCGGAGTTGGAAACACCATATATTTT.

For this clone: This sample also contains other DNA sequences that code for the same CDR3. This chain connects TRBV5-1 to TRBJ2-7, with TRBD2 identical over 15 bases. V lost 0 bases to trimming and J lost 5 bases; unmatched junction nucleotides: 6. Per germline, CDR1 SGHRS and CDR2 YFSETQ. The CDR3 totals 17 residues. The CDR3 DNA reads as TGCGCCAGCAGCTTGGCCCGGACTAGCGGGGGGGTAGACGAGCAGTACTTC. Encoded protein: CASSLARTSGGVDEQYF.

The chain has TRBV4-3 and TRBJ1-1; 7 positions match TRBD1. V shed 4 bases, J shed 4 bases, and the junction held 9 bases outside the gene matches. Germline lookup yields CDR1 LGHNA and CDR2 YSLEER. This CDR3 contains 15 residues. The CDR3 loop reads CASSRIEGARTEAFF. As DNA, the CDR3 is TGCGCCAGCAGCCGAATCGAGGGGGCGCGCACTGAAGCTTTCTTT.

The chain recombines TRBV28 with TRBJ2-4; no definite D call. CDR1 MDHEN and CDR2 SYDVKM come from the germline V gene. The CDR3 length is 14 residues. The V end was cut by 4 bases, the J end by 0 bases, with 7 bases between. CDR3 nucleotides: TGTGCCAGCAGTTCGGTAGAAGCCAAAAACATTCAGTACTTC. The encoded protein is CASSSVEAKNIQYF.

The genes are TRBV4-1 and TRBJ1-1; 8 bases align to TRBD1. V was clipped by 2 bases and J by 10 bases; unmatched bases: 15. The CDR3 contains 16 residues. Germline CDR1 MGHRA, CDR2 YSYEKL. CDR3 in amino acids: CASSQQTVDRAVIAFF. The CDR3 nucleotides are TGCGCCAGCAGCCAACAAACGGTGGACAGGGCGGTCATAGCTTTCTTT.

The chain couples TRBV6-5 to TRBJ2-1, with 7 positions matching TRBD2. From germline, CDR1 is MNHEY and CDR2 SVGAGI. The trim removed 7 bases at V and 4 bases at J, leaving 10 bases unmatched. This CDR3 has 15 residues. The CDR3 is CASMARELQYNEQFF. As DNA, the CDR3 is TGTGCCAGCATGGCGCGGGAGTTACAGTACAATGAGCAGTTCTTC.

The CDR3 coding sequence is TGTGCCAGCAGCGGGGGGGGCAATGAGCAGTTCTTC. Protein sequence: CASSGGGNEQFF. This chain links TRBV9 with TRBJ2-1, with TRBD2 matching 7 bases. Looked up from germline, CDR1 is SGDLS and CDR2 is YYNGEE. The CDR3 extends over 12 amino acids. V lost 3 bases to trimming and J lost 6 bases; unmatched junction nucleotides: 0. Drawing the rest from reference TRBV9 and TRBJ2-1, the complete variable domain is DSGVTQTPKHLITATGQRVTLRCSPRSGDLSVYWYQQSLDQGLQFLIQYYNGEERAKGNILERFSAQQFPDLHSELNLSSLELGDSALYFCASSGGGNEQFFGPGTRLTVL.

The chain couples TRBV10-3 to TRBJ1-2; 7 positions match TRBD1. The junction had 11 bases not matched to a gene; V was cut back by 2 bases and J by 8 bases. Germline V gene sequence: CDR1 ENHRY, CDR2 SYGVKD. This CDR3 has 15 residues. CDR3 sequence: CAISEGATGVQGYTF. In nucleotides, the CDR3 is TGTGCCATCAGTGAGGGGGCTACAGGGGTTCAAGGCTACACCTTC.

This chain joins TRBV5-1 and TRBJ2-7; D is perhaps TRBD2 (6 bases). This CDR3 is built from 14 residues. V was pared by 6 bases and J by 3 bases, with 16 bases between. Germline values: CDR1 SGHRS, CDR2 YFSETQ. This CDR3 is CASKESGGVYEQYF. The CDR3 DNA sequence: TGCGCCAGCAAAGAAAGCGGAGGGGTCTACGAGCAGTACTTC.

This clone was seen a handful of times. The chain has TRBV11-3 and TRBJ2-1, with D possibly being TRBD2 (6 bases). The germline V gene encodes CDR1 SGHNT and CDR2 YENEEA. The CDR3 covers 15 residues. Between the trimmed V and J ends, which lost 1 base and 5 bases, there was a span of 12 bases. The CDR3: CASSLGPGENNEQFF. In DNA, the CDR3 is TGTGCCAGCAGCTTAGGTCCGGGGGAAAACAATGAGCAGTTCTTC.

The chain couples TRBV14 to TRBJ2-4; D unresolved. V lost 4 bases and J lost 2, with 15 bases in between. CDR3 length: 16 residues. Germline V gene data show CDR1 as SGHDN and CDR2 as FVKESK. CDR3 region: CASSLDNFGTKNIQYF. The CDR3 DNA reads as TGTGCCAGCAGCCTCGACAATTTTGGAACCAAAAACATTCAGTACTTC.

The chain has TRBV4-1 and TRBJ1-5; the D is unclear. Trimming stripped 0 bases from V and 7 bases from J, with 7 bases between. The CDR3 covers 13 residues. The germline V gene has CDR1 MGHRA and CDR2 YSYEKL. The CDR3 loop reads CASSQDRRQPQHF. The CDR3 DNA reads as TGCGCCAGCAGCCAAGATCGTCGGCAGCCCCAGCATTTT.

The chain links TRBV4-2 to TRBJ1-6; no firm D call. V was trimmed by 4 bases and J by 8 bases, leaving 21 bases between them. CDR1 LGHNA and CDR2 YNFKEQ come from the germline V gene. The CDR3 has 17 residues. The CDR3 DNA is TGTGCCAGCAGCCCTGGAGCTGCCGGTTCTTTAGATTCACCCCTCCACTTT. It codes for CASSPGAAGSLDSPLHF.

The V gene is TRBV18, the J gene TRBJ1-1; possible D gene TRBD1, 6 bases. The CDR3 spans 15 residues. Germline CDR1 KGHSH, CDR2 LQKENI. The V end lost 4 bases, the J end lost 0 bases, and 12 bases lay between the germline ends. This chain's CDR3 is CASSREGVMNTEAFF. CDR3 bases: TGTGCCAGCTCACGGGAGGGGGTTATGAACACTGAAGCTTTCTTT. Full variable domain (remainder filled in from reference TRBV18 and TRBJ1-1): NAGVMQNPRHLVRRRGQEARLRCSPMKGHSHVYWYRQLPEEGLKFMVYLQKENIIDESGMPKERFSAEFPKEGPSILRIQQVVRGDSAAYFCASSREGVMNTEAFFGQGTRLTVV.

A few counts support this clone. J is TRBJ2-1 and V is TRBV5-1; tentative D call: TRBD1 (6 bases). Trimming took 4 bases from V and 2 from J, leaving 13 bases between them. CDR3 length: 15 amino acids. CDR1 SGHRS and CDR2 YFSETQ come from the germline V gene. CDR3 DNA: TGCGCCAGCAGCAAAGACAGGTCCCCCTACAATGAGCAGTTCTTC. Translated: CASSKDRSPYNEQFF.

The chain uses TRBV14 and TRBJ1-4; 9 positions agree with TRBD1. V gave up 4 bases and J gave up 8 bases; unmatched junction bases: 11. Germline CDR1 reads SGHDN; CDR2 reads FVKESK. The CDR3 is made up of 16 amino acids. Written as DNA, the CDR3 is TGTGCCAGCAGCCGGCTATCCGGGACAGGGATCGAAAAACTGTTTTTT. Its protein is CASSRLSGTGIEKLFF.

This sequence joins TRBV11-3 and TRBJ2-7; 8 positions match TRBD1. This CDR3 is 15 amino acids long. V was pared by 5 bases and J by 3 bases, with 9 bases of the junction left unmatched. Per the germline V gene, CDR1 is SGHNT and CDR2 is YENEEA. CDR3 bases: TGTGCCAGCAGCCCGTGGGGACAGGCCCTCTACGAGCAGTACTTC. Protein: CASSPWGQALYEQYF.

This chain joins TRBV7-9 and TRBJ1-2; TRBD1 is a possible D gene (5 bases). V lost 4 bases and J lost 3, with 18 bases in between. The CDR3 runs 16 residues. From germline, CDR1 is SEHNR and CDR2 FQNEAQ (reference sequence). CDR3 in amino acids: CASSSPLGGVDYGYTF. The CDR3 DNA is TGTGCCAGCAGCTCCCCCTTGGGGGGAGTCGACTATGGCTACACCTTC.

The chain carries TRBV5-4 and TRBJ2-5, with 7 bases lining up with TRBD1. The DNA end is more similar to TRBJ2-7, so the J call may be wrong. Germline loops: CDR1 SGHNT, CDR2 YYREEE (reference sequence). There are 13 residues in the CDR3. The DNA for the CDR3 is TGTGCCAGCAGCCACAGGGGACCCTACGAGCAGTACTTC. Translating it yields CASSHRGPYEQYF.

The rearrangement uses TRBV6-6 and TRBJ2-1; 7 bases fit TRBD1. CDR1 and CDR2 from the germline V gene are MNHNY and SVGAGI (reference sequence). This CDR3 region has 16 residues. J lost 0 bases, V lost 4 bases, and 6 bases had no gene match. In DNA, the CDR3 is TGTGCCAGCAGTTCCCTACAGGGGTTCTCCTACAATGAGCAGTTCTTC. Encoded protein: CASSSLQGFSYNEQFF.

The chain combines TRBV10-3 with TRBJ1-1; 7 bases line up with TRBD1. Germline V gene lookup returns CDR1 ENHRY and CDR2 SYGVKD. The CDR3 has 14 residues. J was trimmed by 5 bases and V by 2 bases; bases with no gene match: 5. CDR3 region: CAISEPGGETEAFF. The CDR3 bases are TGTGCCATCAGTGAGCCAGGGGGAGAAACTGAAGCTTTCTTT.

The chain couples TRBV4-2 to TRBJ2-3; 8 bases map to TRBD1. Germline CDR1 reads LGHNA; CDR2 reads YNFKEQ. The V segment lost 1 base and the J segment 4 bases; nucleotides outside the gene matches: 7. The CDR3 is 16 amino acids. This chain's CDR3 is CASSQGWTGSSDTQYF. The CDR3 region has the DNA TGTGCCAGCAGCCAAGGTTGGACAGGGTCATCAGATACGCAGTATTTT.

The rearrangement joins TRBV9 to TRBJ2-6; D not resolved. Trimming took off 7 bases at V and 4 bases at J, with 12 bases between the two ends. CDR3 size: 14 residues. Per the germline V gene, CDR1 is SGDLS and CDR2 is YYNGEE. CDR3 sequence (DNA): TGTGCCAGCTCTACAGTCTCCGGGGCCAACGTCCTGACTTTC. Translated: CASSTVSGANVLTF.

Worth noting for this clone: Sequence at one end of the junction differs from germline and may be a read error. This chain connects TRBV15 to TRBJ2-6; 8 bases align to TRBD2. The CDR3 is 18 residues long. Germline V gene sequence: CDR1 LNHNV, CDR2 YYDKDF (reference sequence). DNA of the CDR3: TGTGCCACCAGCAGGGGGACTAGTTCCTACTCTGGGGCCAACGGCCTGACTTTC. It specifies CATSRGTSSYSGANGLTF.

The chain uses TRBV5-4 and TRBJ2-4; a possible D gene is TRBD1 (6 bases). V dropped 4 bases and J dropped 6 bases, with 14 bases sitting between them. The CDR3 runs to 14 residues. Per the germline V gene, CDR1 is SGHNT and CDR2 is YYREEE (reference sequence). CDR3 coding DNA: TGTGCCAGCAGCCTCACAGGGAGTCGAAACATTCAGTACTTC. This translates into CASSLTGSRNIQYF.

The chain recombines TRBV5-1 with TRBJ2-1; no clear D gene. Between the trimmed V and J ends, which lost 0 bases and 0 bases, there was a span of 10 bases. CDR1 is SGHRS and CDR2 is YFSETQ in the germline V gene. The CDR3 consists of 16 residues. The CDR3 sequence is CASSLALGGSYNEQFF. CDR3 DNA: TGCGCCAGCAGCTTGGCCCTAGGCGGCTCCTACAATGAGCAGTTCTTC.

This clone appeared a few times. This rearrangement joins TRBV20-1 to TRBJ2-7, with D unclear. V was trimmed by 6 bases and J by 5 bases, leaving 11 bases between them. CDR1 is DFQATT, CDR2 SNEGSKA, per germline (reference sequence). The length of the CDR3 is 11 residues. CDR3 loop: CSARRVDEQYF. The CDR3 nucleotides are TGCAGTGCCCGTCGGGTGGACGAGCAGTACTTC.

A note on this clone: This CDR3 is also generated by other DNA sequences in the sample. The chain carries TRBV27 and TRBJ1-2, with 9 bases matching TRBD1. Germline V gives CDR1 MNHEY, CDR2 SMNVEV (reference sequence). V lost 6 bases and J lost 7; bases outside the gene matches: 9. This CDR3 contains 14 residues. In DNA, the CDR3 is TGTGCCAGCAGGTACCTACAGGGGGCGCGTGGCTACACCTTC. Its protein product is CASRYLQGARGYTF.

Notes on this clone: The conserved final phenylalanine or tryptophan is absent from the CDR3, which likely points to a read error. No DNA is shown, since the ends of the CDR3 on it are uncertain; the CDR3 is the one TCRdb lists. The genes are TRBV5-4 and TRBJ2-3; the table assigns TRBD2, which was not confirmed against the DNA. Counting both end residues, the CDR3 totals 13 amino acids. Germline CDR1 and CDR2: SGHNT and YYREEE (reference sequence). CDR3 region: CASSVSLAGAFLI.